A single sample gave rise to the 29 T cell receptor beta chains below, sequenced in a study of blood T cell repertoires in COVID-19. The data were produced by immunoSEQ multiplex PCR, yet TCRdb's version contains in-frame clones alone and is incomplete. The sample lists hundreds of thousands of clones, roughly 90% occurring once. Specimen: PBMCs or T cells enriched from blood (not recorded which). The receptors shown here come from a young woman with acute COVID-19.

DNA of the CDR3: TGTGCCAGCAGCGCCGACGAACTAGCGGGGGGCGGGGAGCAGTTCTTC. Translation: CASSADELAGGGEQFF. V and J are TRBV9 and TRBJ2-1; 12 bases align to TRBD2. This CDR3 contains 16 residues. V shed 3 bases, J shed 10 bases, and the junction held 11 bases outside the gene matches. Germline V gives CDR1 SGDLS, CDR2 YYNGEE. Full variable domain (outside the CDR3, taken from reference TRBV9 and TRBJ2-1): DSGVTQTPKHLITATGQRVTLRCSPRSGDLSVYWYQQSLDQGLQFLIQYYNGEERAKGNILERFSAQQFPDLHSELNLSSLELGDSALYFCASSADELAGGGEQFFGPGTRLTVL.

V and J are TRBV5-6 and TRBJ1-1; D gene ambiguous. Germline V gene data show CDR1 as SGHDT and CDR2 as YYEEEE. Trimming left V 0 bases short and J 5 bases short, with 11 bases between. The CDR3 spans 14 residues. CDR3 amino acids: CASSLDAGLTEAFF. The CDR3 bases are TGTGCCAGCAGCTTGGATGCGGGATTGACTGAAGCTTTCTTT.

This rearrangement joins TRBV7-8 to TRBJ1-1; D gene uncertain. Between the trimmed V and J ends, which lost 1 base and 0 bases, there was a span of 15 bases. Germline values: CDR1 SGHVS, CDR2 FQNEAQ. The CDR3 has 17 residues. CDR3 coding DNA: TGTGCCAGCAGCTTAGATCGGGGATCGGCCTTGAACACTGAAGCTTTCTTT. This translates into CASSLDRGSALNTEAFF.

In nucleotides, the CDR3 is TGTGCCAGCAGCTTAGGACAGGGAAGGGCGTATACTGAAGCTTTCTTT. Amino acid sequence: CASSLGQGRAYTEAFF. This chain uses TRBV11-2 with TRBJ1-1; 7 positions agree with TRBD1. The germline V gene has CDR1 SGHAT and CDR2 FQNNGV. The CDR3 is 16 amino acids. Trimming cost V 1 base and J 5 bases; bases outside gene matches: 10.

The rearrangement links TRBV6-5 to TRBJ2-7, with a tentative D call TRBD1 (5 bases). This CDR3 comprises 12 residues. Germline loops: CDR1 MNHEY, CDR2 SVGAGI. Trimming pared 2 bases from V and 3 bases from J, leaving 5 bases between. CDR3 DNA sequence: TGTGCCAGCAGTTACGACAGCTACGAGCAGTACTTC. Its protein product is CASSYDSYEQYF.

This chain uses TRBV6-5 with TRBJ1-2, with TRBD1 matching over 8 bases. Germline CDR1 reads MNHEY; CDR2 reads SVGAGI. V was pared by 2 bases and J by 8 bases, with 7 bases of the junction left unmatched. This CDR3 spans 14 amino acids. CDR3 residues: CASSYGRGHVGYTF. The CDR3 nucleotides are TGTGCCAGCAGTTACGGCAGGGGGCATGTCGGCTACACCTTC.

This chain joins TRBV4-1 and TRBJ1-5; possible D gene TRBD1, 5 bases. The V end was cut by 3 bases, the J end by 3 bases, with 15 bases between. CDR1 and CDR2 from the germline V gene are MGHRA and YSYEKL. This CDR3 spans 16 amino acids. As DNA, the CDR3 is TGCGCCAGCAGCCACCAGAAGGACATGGACAATCAGCCCCAGCATTTT. Translated, it gives CASSHQKDMDNQPQHF.

The chain combines TRBV9 with TRBJ1-2; D is ambiguous. V gave up 0 bases and J gave up 5 bases, with 14 bases separating them. This CDR3 region has 15 residues. The germline CDR1 and CDR2 sequences are SGDLS and YYNGEE. CDR3 sequence reads: CASSVGSGQMYGYTF. DNA for the CDR3: TGTGCCAGCAGCGTAGGGAGCGGGCAGATGTATGGCTACACCTTC.

This clone was seen only once. The V call is TRBV5-1, the J call TRBJ2-1; 10 bases map to TRBD1. V shed 0 bases and J 5 bases; nucleotides not matched to a gene: 5. The germline V gene encodes CDR1 SGHRS and CDR2 YFSETQ. This CDR3 region has 16 residues. The CDR3 loop is CASSLVGTGDHNEQFF. The CDR3 DNA follows: TGCGCCAGCAGCTTGGTGGGGACAGGGGACCACAATGAGCAGTTCTTC.

J is TRBJ1-6 and V is TRBV19; TRBD1 matches 11 bases. The V gene's germline CDR1 is LNHDA and CDR2 SQIVND (reference sequence). The CDR3 is 17 amino acids. J was trimmed by 7 bases and V by 9 bases; bases with no gene match: 14. The CDR3 spells CASEGQGAVLGNSPLHF. The CDR3 bases are TGTGCCAGCGAAGGACAGGGGGCCGTCCTTGGAAATTCACCCCTCCACTTT.

The chain links TRBV19 to TRBJ2-2, with 9 nucleotides matching TRBD1. Germline-derived CDR1 and CDR2 are LNHDA and SQIVND (reference sequence). The CDR3 has 17 amino acids. The V segment lost 7 bases and the J segment 5 bases; nucleotides outside the gene matches: 14. CDR3 DNA: TGTGCCAGTATTCCAACCCCCGGGACAGGGTGGACCGGGGAGCTGTTTTTT. Protein product: CASIPTPGTGWTGELFF.

This chain joins TRBV24-1 and TRBJ2-5, with 8 positions matching TRBD1. The CDR3 has 16 amino acids. Trimming at V came to 2 bases and at J to 2 bases, leaving 6 bases not matched to a gene. Germline CDR1 and CDR2: KGHDR and SFDVKD. The CDR3 protein is CATSDYRTGGQETQYF. The CDR3 DNA sequence: TGTGCCACCAGTGATTACCGAACAGGGGGGCAAGAGACCCAGTACTTC.

The chain couples TRBV7-3 to TRBJ1-3; D is perhaps TRBD1 (6 bases). The V gene's germline CDR1 is SGHTA and CDR2 FQGTGA. The ends were cut back, 2 bases at V and 0 bases at J, with 8 bases in the middle. This CDR3 contains 15 residues. The CDR3 protein is CASSLSGASGNTIYF. The CDR3 region has the DNA TGTGCCAGCAGCTTATCAGGGGCCTCTGGAAACACCATATATTTT.

V usage is TRBV6-4 and J usage is TRBJ2-3; TRBD1 matches at 10 bases. After removal of 6 bases from V and 0 bases from J, the junction contained 6 bases not matched to a gene. Germline V gene lookup returns CDR1 MRHNA and CDR2 SNTAGT. The CDR3 is made up of 16 amino acids. As DNA, the CDR3 is TGTGCCAGCAGAGAGACAGGGGGCTACAGCACAGATACGCAGTATTTT. This codes for CASRETGGYSTDTQYF.

This clone was picked up one time. The chain is built from TRBV30 and TRBJ2-5; 9 bases fit TRBD1. Trimming took 3 bases from V and 4 from J; bases not matched to a gene: 6. The CDR3 covers 14 residues. Germline lookup yields CDR1 GTSNPN and CDR2 SVGIG (reference sequence). DNA of the CDR3: TGTGCCTGGAGCCCAGACAGGGGGGGAGAGACCCAGTACTTC. Protein sequence: CAWSPDRGGETQYF.

This clone was observed a single time. The chain links TRBV19 to TRBJ2-3; D is unclear. The CDR3 covers 12 residues. The germline V and J ends were trimmed by 5 bases and 0 bases, with 3 bases remaining between them. Germline V lookup: CDR1 LNHDA, CDR2 SQIVND (reference sequence). The CDR3 sequence: CASSLSTDTQYF. The CDR3 coding sequence is TGTGCCAGTAGTCTCAGCACAGATACGCAGTATTTT.

The V and J genes are TRBV4-1 and TRBJ1-1; tentative D call: TRBD1 (5 bases). Germline V gene data show CDR1 as MGHRA and CDR2 as YSYEKL. The ends were cut back, 4 bases at V and 6 bases at J, with 21 bases in the middle. CDR3 size: 16 residues. The CDR3 sequence: CASSPMGSGKVAEAFF. For the CDR3, the DNA is TGCGCCAGCAGCCCGATGGGTTCAGGGAAGGTCGCTGAAGCTTTCTTT.

This clone showed up just a few times. The chain employs TRBV7-6 and TRBJ2-7; TRBD2 might be the D (7 bases). V was cut by 1 base and J by 6 bases, with 19 bases left in between. From germline, CDR1 is SGHVS and CDR2 FNYEAQ. CDR3 size: 16 residues. The CDR3 here is CASSLGGGALGGEQYF. In DNA, the CDR3 is TGTGCCAGCAGCTTAGGTGGGGGGGCCCTAGGAGGCGAGCAGTACTTC.

V and J are TRBV19 and TRBJ1-2, with D unresolved. Germline CDR1 is LNHDA and CDR2 is SQIVND (reference sequence). V was cut by 3 bases and J by 3 bases, with 8 bases left in between. The CDR3 covers 13 residues. The chain's CDR3 is CASSMNNHYGYTF. CDR3 DNA: TGTGCCAGTAGTATGAACAACCACTATGGCTACACCTTC.

The J gene is TRBJ2-2, the V gene TRBV5-1; D might be TRBD1 (6 bases). This CDR3 contains 18 residues. CDR1 and CDR2 from the germline V gene are SGHRS and YFSETQ. The ends were cut back, 1 base at V and 1 base at J, with 17 bases in the middle. The CDR3 DNA sequence: TGCGCCAGCAGCTTGAGGGAAGGGACACGATTGAACACCGGGGAGCTGTTTTTT. Protein sequence: CASSLREGTRLNTGELFF. Full variable domain (rest looked up from reference TRBV5-1 and TRBJ2-2): KAGVTQTPRYLIKTRGQQVTLSCSPISGHRSVSWYQQTPGQGLQFLFEYFSETQRNKGNFPGRFSGRQFSNSRSEMNVSTLELGDSALYLCASSLREGTRLNTGELFFGEGSRLTVL.

This chain connects TRBV30 to TRBJ1-1; 8 positions match TRBD1. The V and J ends lost 8 bases and 2 bases, in that order; junction bases with no gene match: 7. Looked up from germline, CDR1 is GTSNPN and CDR2 is SVGIG (reference sequence). CDR3 length equals 13 residues. The CDR3 here is CAGKTGVNTEAFF. CDR3 coding DNA: TGTGCCGGAAAGACAGGGGTCAACACTGAAGCTTTCTTT.

The genes are TRBV10-3 and TRBJ1-1, with 9 bases matching TRBD1. This CDR3 has 13 residues. Germline V gene sequence: CDR1 ENHRY, CDR2 SYGVKD. Trimming cost V 6 bases and J 8 bases; bases outside gene matches: 7. The CDR3 loop reads CAIRTPGTGEAFF. CDR3 sequence (DNA): TGTGCCATCAGAACTCCCGGGACAGGGGAAGCTTTCTTT.

J is TRBJ2-5 and V is TRBV19; 12 bases map to TRBD1. Per germline, CDR1 LNHDA and CDR2 SQIVND (reference sequence). After removal of 3 bases from V and 4 bases from J, the junction contained 3 bases not matched to a gene. The length of the CDR3 is 15 residues. The CDR3: CASSIGDRGRETQYF. As DNA, the CDR3 is TGTGCCAGTAGTATCGGGGACAGGGGGCGAGAGACCCAGTACTTC.

The rearrangement uses TRBV6-5 and TRBJ2-2, with D perhaps TRBD2 (5 bases). The CDR3 is made up of 15 amino acids. Trimming stripped 2 bases from V and 0 bases from J, with 7 bases between. CDR1 MNHEY and CDR2 SVGAGI come from the germline V gene. The CDR3 here is CASSYRGPNTGELFF. The DNA for the CDR3 is TGTGCCAGCAGTTACCGAGGGCCGAACACCGGGGAGCTGTTTTTT.

This clone was counted between two and nine times. The chain is built from TRBV6-5 and TRBJ2-2; the D is unclear. Trimming left V 6 bases short and J 4 bases short, with 15 bases between. This CDR3 has 15 residues. CDR1 is MNHEY, CDR2 SVGAGI, per germline. The CDR3 DNA sequence: TGTGCCAGCAGCGCGTTCCAAAAGTTCACCGGGGAGCTGTTTTTT. Translating it yields CASSAFQKFTGELFF.

V usage is TRBV28 and J usage is TRBJ2-7; TRBD2 matches at 8 bases. The ends lost 1 base at V and 5 bases at J; junction bases unmatched: 7. The CDR3 extends over 15 amino acids. Germline CDR1 MDHEN, CDR2 SYDVKM. The CDR3 is CASSLSGGVQHEQYF. CDR3 nucleotide sequence: TGTGCCAGCAGTTTATCGGGGGGGGTCCAGCACGAGCAGTACTTC.

V and J are TRBV27 and TRBJ2-7; no definite D call. The germline gives CDR1 MNHEY, CDR2 SMNVEV (reference sequence). V was clipped by 2 bases and J by 4 bases, with 9 bases between them. The CDR3 contains 13 residues. The CDR3 coding sequence is TGTGCCAGCAGTTTACAGCGTACGTACGAGCAGTACTTC. Residues: CASSLQRTYEQYF.

In DNA form, the CDR3 reads TGTGCCAGCAGCTTAACCGCCGAGAGCGAAAAACTGTTTTTT. Its protein product is CASSLTAESEKLFF. This chain uses TRBV7-6 with TRBJ1-4; D remains unclear. V lost 2 bases to trimming and J lost 8 bases, with 12 bases between them. This CDR3 comprises 14 residues. CDR1 and CDR2 (germline): SGHVS, FNYEAQ.

This clone has a single count. The chain has TRBV19 and TRBJ1-2, with D unclear. The CDR3 contains 15 residues. The V and J ends lost 7 bases and 2 bases respectively, with 17 bases between them. Looked up from germline, CDR1 is LNHDA and CDR2 is SQIVND (reference sequence). CDR3 DNA sequence: TGTGCCAGTACCCGAGCGGCAGGACCAAACTATGGCTACACCTTC. The encoded protein is CASTRAAGPNYGYTF. Full variable domain (remainder filled in from reference TRBV19 and TRBJ1-2): DGGITQSPKYLFRKEGQNVTLSCEQNLNHDAMYWYRQDPGQGLRLIYYSQIVNDFQKGDIAEGYSVSREKKESFPLTVTSAQKNPTAFYLCASTRAAGPNYGYTFGSGTRLTVV.